The rows below give T cell receptor beta chains drawn from one sample of a study of T cells after yellow fever vaccination. TCRdb fed the 5' RACE reads into MiXCR, producing one record per CDR3 protein. The table records about 240,000 distinct CDR3 sequences, 6.9% of them present only once. This specimen consisted of CD4+ T cells sorted from PBMCs, obtained 15 days after the yellow fever booster vaccination. The receptor set was obtained from a man aged 25 to 45 who received the YFV17D yellow fever vaccine. CDR3s include the opening cysteine and the closing phenylalanine or tryptophan. The order of the fields is J gene, D gene, clone size, V gene, CDR3 DNA, CDR3 protein. The D gene is left open where the match is weak. Only some rows state a clone size, as once, few, many or a class for expanded clones.

>TRBJ2-7|-|many|TRBV20-1
TGCAGTGCTAGGGAGAGCTCGGGCCTGAGCGCCGAGCAGTACTTC
CSARESSGLSAEQYF
>TRBJ2-3|-|-|TRBV20-1
TGCAGTGCTAAGGTAGACGTGGATACGCAGTATTTT
CSAKVDVDTQYF
>TRBJ1-5|-|-|TRBV7-2
TGTGCCAGCAGCCCCTACCCCCGGCGGGACCAGCCCCAGCATTTT
CASSPYPRRDQPQHF
>TRBJ2-7|TRBD2|-|TRBV5-4
TGTGCCAGCAGCTTGGGGGTAGCGGGCTCCTACGAGCAGTACTTC
CASSLGVAGSYEQYF
>TRBJ2-1|-|-|TRBV11-3
TGTGCCAGCAGCTTAGCCCAGTACAATGAGCAGTTCTTC
CASSLAQYNEQFF
>TRBJ2-6|-|-|TRBV3-1
TGTGCCAGCAGCCCAGCGGGTGCGAGCTCTGGGGCCAACGTCCTGACTTTC
CASSPAGASSGANVLTF
>TRBJ2-7|TRBD2|-|TRBV4-3
TGCGCCAGCAGCTACCGGGGAGGGGACGAGCAGTACTTC
CASSYRGGDEQYF
>TRBJ2-1|TRBD1|-|TRBV5-1
TGCGCCAGCCACACATTTCAGGGGGTCGGTGAGCAGTTCTTC
CASHTFQGVGEQFF
>TRBJ2-7|-|many|TRBV20-1
TGCAGTGCTAGAGCCGAGGGGTTCGAGCAGTACTTC
CSARAEGFEQYF
>TRBJ2-3|-|-|TRBV11-2
TGTGCCAGCAGCTTAGCCGGCGGGCGGAATACGCAGTATTTT
CASSLAGGRNTQYF
>TRBJ2-1|-|few|TRBV9
TGTGCCAGCAGCGTAGAGAGGCACAATGAGCAGTTCTTC
CASSVERHNEQFF
>TRBJ2-7|-|-|TRBV20-1
TGCAGTGCTAGACAGAGCTACGAGCAGTACTTC
CSARQSYEQYF
>TRBJ2-7|-|many|TRBV5-1
TGCGCCAGCAGCTTGAAGAGTGCCTACGAGCAGTACTTC
CASSLKSAYEQYF
>TRBJ2-2|-|few|TRBV28
TGTGCCAGCAGTCACGGAGGGGACACCGGGGAGCTGTTTTTT
CASSHGGDTGELFF
>TRBJ2-1|TRBD2|-|TRBV19
TGTGCCAGTAGTGCTAGCGGGAGGGCCGGAGCCTACAATGAGCAGTTCTTC
CASSASGRAGAYNEQFF
>TRBJ2-5|-|many|TRBV9
TGTGCCAGCAGCTCCACAGGGAGGAAAGAGACCCAGTACTTC
CASSSTGRKETQYF
>TRBJ2-3|TRBD1|few|TRBV20-1
TGCAGTGCAAGGACAGGGATAGGCTATACGCAGTATTTT
CSARTGIGYTQYF
>TRBJ2-2|-|once|TRBV20-1
TGCAGTGCTAGTAACTGCGGGGAGCTGTTTTTT
CSASNCGELFF
>TRBJ2-7|-|-|TRBV7-2
TGTGCCAGCACGCGAGGAAAGGGGCCTTCCTACGAGCAGTACTTC
CASTRGKGPSYEQYF
>TRBJ1-6|-|-|TRBV20-1
TGCAGTGCTCCAGGCGAAACAGCGAGCCAGAGCTCCTATAATTCACCCCTCCACTTT
CSAPGETASQSSYNSPLHF
>TRBJ1-5|-|many|TRBV7-9
TGTGCCAGCAGCAGAACAGGGAGTGAGTGGCCCCAGCATTTT
CASSRTGSEWPQHF
>TRBJ2-7|TRBD2|many|TRBV20-1
TGCAGTGCCAGTAGCGGGTTCAGCTCCTACGAGCAGTACTTC
CSASSGFSSYEQYF
>TRBJ2-3|TRBD2|many|TRBV12-3/TRBV12-4
TGTGCCAGCAACCCCCCTAGCGGGAGCACAGATACGCAGTATTTT
CASNPPSGSTDTQYF
>TRBJ1-2|-|many|TRBV6-1
TGTGCCAGCAGTGAAAGGAGGAACTATGGCTACACCTTC
CASSERRNYGYTF
>TRBJ2-7|TRBD2|many|TRBV14
TGTGCCAGCAGCCAAGCCCCGTTCATTTTCACCGCTAGCGGGAGCCCCAAAAGTTACGAGCAGTACTTC
CASSQAPFIFTASGSPKSYEQYF
>TRBJ2-1|TRBD2|few|TRBV6-2/TRBV6-3
TGTGCCAGCACCCTTAGCGGGAGCTGGTACAATGAGCAGTTCTTC
CASTLSGSWYNEQFF
>TRBJ2-3|-|many|TRBV12-3/TRBV12-4
TGTGCCAGCAGTTTGTGGGTAGATACGCAGTATTTT
CASSLWVDTQYF
>TRBJ1-1|-|few|TRBV29-1
TGCAGCGTTGTAGCACAGGGAAGGGGCACTGAAGCTTTCTTT
CSVVAQGRGTEAFF
>TRBJ2-5|TRBD1|-|TRBV11-2
TGTGCCAGCAGCTTAGTACAGGGGGCGGCGAAGACCCAGTACTTC
CASSLVQGAAKTQYF
>TRBJ2-7|TRBD1|many|TRBV14
TGTGCCAGCAGCCACATGGACAGGGCGGGAGAGCAGTACTTC
CASSHMDRAGEQYF
>TRBJ2-6|-|-|TRBV28
TGTGCCAGCAGTTTGTTCGGCAGGGGGGGATCTGGGGCCAACGTCCTGACTTTC
CASSLFGRGGSGANVLTF
>TRBJ1-1|-|many|TRBV18
TGTGCCAGCTCACCCTTCGGTGGGGACACTGAAGCTTTCTTT
CASSPFGGDTEAFF
>TRBJ2-7|-|many|TRBV20-1
TGCAGTGCTTACCCGGTGGAGGGATCCTACGAGCAGTACTTC
CSAYPVEGSYEQYF
>TRBJ2-5|-|few|TRBV29-1
TGCAGCGCGACGTGGGGGGGCCGAGAGACCCAGTACTTC
CSATWGGRETQYF
>TRBJ1-2|-|few|TRBV6-5
TGTGCCAGCAGGCCGGGCCGCAGCTATGGCTACACCTTC
CASRPGRSYGYTF
>TRBJ2-7|TRBD1|-|TRBV7-2
TGTGCCAGCAGCTTCGACCGGGACAGCTACGAGCAGTACTTC
CASSFDRDSYEQYF
>TRBJ2-7|-|few|TRBV20-1
TGCAGTGCCCGTTCGGGGGCTAAGCACGAGCAGTACTTC
CSARSGAKHEQYF
>TRBJ1-5|-|-|TRBV12-3/TRBV12-4
TGTGCCAGCAGGTCGACAGTTAACAATCAGCCCCAGCATTTT
CASRSTVNNQPQHF
>TRBJ2-3|-|few|TRBV5-6
TGTGCCAGCAGAGGGTCCCACGGCGCAGATACGCAGTATTTT
CASRGSHGADTQYF
>TRBJ2-1|TRBD2|few|TRBV29-1
TGCAGCGTCGGGGACTACCTTAGCTCCTACAATGAGCAGTTCTTC
CSVGDYLSSYNEQFF
>TRBJ2-5|TRBD2|-|TRBV28
TGTGCCACACTGACTAGCGGACCCCCAGGGACCCAGTACTTC
CATLTSGPPGTQYF
>TRBJ2-7|TRBD1|many|TRBV24-1
TGTGCCACCAGTGAAGGGGGCGCGGAGGAGCAGTACTTC
CATSEGGAEEQYF
>TRBJ2-5|-|-|TRBV29-1
TGCAGCGCCGAGGGGGGGGAAGAGACCCAGTACTTC
CSAEGGEETQYF
>TRBJ2-3|-|many|TRBV5-1
TGCGCCAGCAGCTTCCAGCGGAGCACAGATACGCAGTATTTT
CASSFQRSTDTQYF
>TRBJ1-5|TRBD1|many|TRBV6-1
TGTGCCAGCAGTGAAGCGGGACAGGGCGGGCAGCCCCAGCATTTT
CASSEAGQGGQPQHF
>TRBJ2-7|TRBD2|many|TRBV7-2
TGTGCCAGCAGTCAAAGGCTTGGTAGCGGGGTGGGGGAGCAGTACTTC
CASSQRLGSGVGEQYF
>TRBJ2-1|TRBD2|few|TRBV3-1
TGTGCCAGCAGCCAAGCCGCACTAGCGGGAGCTTGGAATGAGCAGTTCTTC
CASSQAALAGAWNEQFF
>TRBJ2-2|-|many|TRBV7-2
TGTGCCAGCAGCTTAGAGAGGCCCGGGAACGCCGGGGAGCTGTTTTTT
CASSLERPGNAGELFF
>TRBJ2-7|TRBD2|-|TRBV4-2
TGTGCCAGCAGCCCCCCCCGACGGGAGGGGAGGTACGAGCAGTACTTC
CASSPPRREGRYEQYF
>TRBJ2-1|TRBD2|-|TRBV5-1
TGCGCCAGCAGCTCGTCCTCCACTAGCGCAGGGGAGCAGTTCTTC
CASSSSSTSAGEQFF
>TRBJ2-1|-|-|TRBV28
TGTGCCAGCAGTTTAAGCTTCGATGAGCAGTTCTTC
CASSLSFDEQFF
>TRBJ2-3|-|many|TRBV12-3/TRBV12-4
TGTGCCAGCAGGAAGGGGGGGGCAGATACGCAGTATTTT
CASRKGGADTQYF
>TRBJ2-7|TRBD1|few|TRBV19
TGTGCCAGTAGACATGAAACAGGGGGAGACTACGAGCAGTACTTC
CASRHETGGDYEQYF
>TRBJ2-7|-|-|TRBV7-2
TGTGCCAGCAGCCCTCGGGACAAAGAAATATCCTACGAGCAGTACTTC
CASSPRDKEISYEQYF